Listed below are T cell receptor beta chains from one sample, sequenced in a study of control samples from healthy donors and cancer patients. Profiling relied on immunoSEQ multiplex PCR, and the TCRdb table lists in-frame clones only, not all of them. The sample lists roughly 120,000 clones; more than 85% were seen once. What was sequenced was blood. The receptors were sampled from a woman aged 18-35 years in good health. Both conserved end residues are part of each CDR3. The D gene is left open where the match is weak. Clone size, where shown, is once, few, many, or a class for clones that have expanded.

J gene	D gene	clone size	V gene	CDR3 DNA	CDR3 protein
TRBJ2-1	-	-	TRBV19	TGTGCCAGTAGTATGTTAGGGCAGGGGAAGGCCAATGAGCAGTTCTTC	CASSMLGQGKANEQFF
TRBJ2-3	-	-	TRBV9	TGTGCCAGCAGCCCATCCGCGGGGGGGACAGGGGCTAGCACAGATACGCAGTATTTT	CASSPSAGGTGASTDTQYF
TRBJ2-7	-	-	TRBV7-3	TGTGCCAGCAGCTTAACCTCCTACGAGCAGTACTTC	CASSLTSYEQYF
TRBJ2-5	TRBD2	-	TRBV6-2/TRBV6-3	TGTGCCAGCAGTTACTGGACTAGCGGGGCCCAAGAGACCCAGTACTTC	CASSYWTSGAQETQYF
TRBJ2-7	TRBD2	-	TRBV5-4	TGTGCCAGCAGCCTTAACCCGGGACTAAGCCACGAGCAGTACTTC	CASSLNPGLSHEQYF
TRBJ2-6	-	-	TRBV27	TGTGCCAGCAGTCCGATCCCGACGCCCACAGGGATGTCTGGGGCCAACGTCCTGACTTTC	CASSPIPTPTGMSGANVLTF
TRBJ2-7	-	-	TRBV6-5	TGTGCCAGCAGGAAAACATACGAGCAGTACTTC	CASRKTYEQYF
TRBJ2-1	TRBD1	few	TRBV27	TGTGCCAGCAGTTTTCGGCAGGGGGCGGATGAGCAGTTCTTC	CASSFRQGADEQFF
TRBJ2-6	-	-	TRBV4-3	TGCGCCAGCAGCCAAGAATTCGTGGCAATCCCTGCCGTCCTGACTTTC	CASSQEFVAIPAVLTF
TRBJ2-7	TRBD2	-	TRBV7-2	TGTGCCAGCAGCGCGGGACTAGCTACCTACGAGCAGTACTTC	CASSAGLATYEQYF
TRBJ2-1	TRBD1	-	TRBV19	TGTGCCAGCGCGATAGCGACAGGGGCGTACAATGAGCAGTTCTTC	CASAIATGAYNEQFF
TRBJ2-5	TRBD2	-	TRBV5-1	TGCGCCAGCAGGAAACTAGCGGGGAAAGAGACCCAGTACTTC	CASRKLAGKETQYF
TRBJ1-4	-	many	TRBV11-2	TGTGCCAGCAGCCGAATGCGACTGACTAATGAAAAACTGTTTTTT	CASSRMRLTNEKLFF
TRBJ2-2	-	-	TRBV20-1	TGCAGTGCTAGTACCGACCGGGCCGGGGAGCTGTTTTTT	CSASTDRAGELFF
TRBJ1-1	TRBD1	-	TRBV5-1	TGCGCCAGCAGCCCGGGGACAGGGGGGAGTATAGAAGCTTTCTTT	CASSPGTGGSIEAFF
TRBJ2-7	TRBD2	-	TRBV4-2	TGTGCCAGCAGCCAGATAGCGGGAGCGAGCTACGAGCAGTACTTC	CASSQIAGASYEQYF
TRBJ1-2	-	-	TRBV5-1	TGCGCCAGCAGCCCGGACCCTGGGCGGGGCGGGTATGGCTACACCTTC	CASSPDPGRGGYGYTF
TRBJ2-1	-	-	TRBV18	TGTGCCAGTTCAGCACTCGCAGGTGGGATCGATGAGCAGTTCTTC	CASSALAGGIDEQFF
TRBJ1-5	-	few	TRBV28	TGTGCCAGCAGTTTGCCAGGGGACTTGAATCAGCCCCAGCATTTT	CASSLPGDLNQPQHF
TRBJ2-7	-	-	TRBV27	TGTGCCAGCAGTTTCTCAGGGCCGACCTACGAGCAGTACTTC	CASSFSGPTYEQYF
TRBJ2-7	-	-	TRBV4-1	TGCGCCAGCAGCCGAGGGACCCTCGGACTCGTTAGCGACGAGCAGTACTTC	CASSRGTLGLVSDEQYF
TRBJ1-2	TRBD1	-	TRBV7-8	TGTGCCAGCAGCTTACGGTGGTGGGGAGGGGGCGCAGGCTATGGCTACACCTTC	CASSLRWWGGGAGYGYTF
TRBJ2-7	-	-	TRBV28	TGTGCCAGCAGTTTACTGGGGGGAGCCTCCTACGAGCAGTACTTC	CASSLLGGASYEQYF
TRBJ1-2	-	-	TRBV6-2/TRBV6-3	TGTGCCAGCAGCTTGCTAGTGGTGGAGGCGGGCTACACCTTC	CASSLLVVEAGYTF
TRBJ2-1	-	-	TRBV4-2	TGTGCCAGCAGCCAAGGGCCCCTAGCATCAATGGGGTTCTTC	CASSQGPLASMGFF
TRBJ1-1	-	-	TRBV7-2	TGTGCCAGCAGCTTATGGGAGGGGAACACTGAAGCTTTCTTT	CASSLWEGNTEAFF
TRBJ1-2	TRBD1	-	TRBV2	TGTGCCAGCAGTGAATATGGACAGGGGTCATTCGGAGGTGGCTACACCTTC	CASSEYGQGSFGGGYTF
TRBJ2-7	TRBD2	-	TRBV5-4	TGTGCCAGCAGCTTGGCGGGACTAGCGGGCCACAACCACCGGAAAGGCGAGCAGTACTTC	CASSLAGLAGHNHRKGEQYF
TRBJ2-1	-	-	TRBV28	TGTGCCAGCTCTGGCGGGATTAAAGGGTATAGTGAGCAGTTCTTC	CASSGGIKGYSEQFF
TRBJ2-5	-	once	TRBV6-2/TRBV6-3	TGTGCCAGCAGTTACAGGAACGGAGTAGAGACCCAGTACTTC	CASSYRNGVETQYF
TRBJ2-2	TRBD2	-	TRBV18	TGTGCCAGCTCACCCAGCGGGAGGAACACCGGGGAGCTGTTTTTT	CASSPSGRNTGELFF
TRBJ1-2	TRBD1	-	TRBV7-2	TGTGCCAGCAGCCCGGGACAGGGGATCTATGGCTACACCTTC	CASSPGQGIYGYTF
TRBJ2-1	TRBD2	-	TRBV19	TGTGCCAGTAGTATAGGTTCATTTAGCGGGAGGCTCCCTAGCAATGAGCAGTTCTTC	CASSIGSFSGRLPSNEQFF
TRBJ1-5	-	-	TRBV4-1	TGCGCCAGCAGCCAAGGTTCGAGTGGCCAGCCCCAGCATTTT	CASSQGSSGQPQHF
TRBJ1-2	-	few	TRBV24-1	TGTGCCACCAGTGATTTAGGCAGGGGTGGCTACACCTTC	CATSDLGRGGYTF
TRBJ2-1	-	-	TRBV11-2	TGTGCCAGCAGCTTAAAGAACAGCATTGGTGAGCAGTTCTTC	CASSLKNSIGEQFF
TRBJ2-7	-	-	TRBV5-1	TGCGCCAGCAGCCTAGGACATGCCAGCTCCTACGAGCAGTACTTC	CASSLGHASSYEQYF
TRBJ1-2	TRBD1	-	TRBV27	TGTGCCAGCAGTAGAACAGGGGAAATTGGCTACACCTTC	CASSRTGEIGYTF
TRBJ1-1	TRBD1	once	TRBV2	TGTGCCAGCAACAGTAACAGGGGTATGAACACTGAAGCTTTCTTT	CASNSNRGMNTEAFF
TRBJ2-1	-	-	TRBV29-1	TGCAGCGTTGAATGGGGGTACAATGAGCAGTTCTTC	CSVEWGYNEQFF
TRBJ2-3	TRBD2	-	TRBV7-9	TGTGCCAGCAGCCTACCTAAGGGAGCGGGGGGGCCGGTATTT	CASSLPKGAGGPVF